This T cell receptor beta chain was identified in a study of T cells after posttransplantation cyclophosphamide. General study results and limits: TRB clonality was highly associated with recipient CMV seropositivity and reactivation. TRB overlap between skin or GI tissue T cells and blood was limited. Later post-transplant blood repertoires were often dominated by donor CD8+ memory clones.

Some clones are missing from TCRdb's copy, which holds only in-frame ones; the method was immunoSEQ multiplex PCR. The sample shows around 34,000 clones, none of them appearing just once. In regard to this clone: Its antigen is not known.

V was pared by 4 bases and J by 2 bases, with 9 bases between. Germline V gives CDR1 SQVTM, CDR2 ANQGSEA. The CDR3 extends over 14 amino acids. The related graft donor's blood sample was taken on the day of bone marrow donation. Sequencing input: PBMCs. The source is a woman in her 50s in good health and a related stem cell transplant donor. The J gene is TRBJ2-6, the V gene TRBV29-1, with D possibly being TRBD2 (6 bases). CDR3 loop: CSVGGVAGANVLTF. The CDR3 region has the DNA TGCAGCGTTGGGGGGGTGGCTGGGGCCAACGTCCTGACTTTC.